The clone carrying this T cell receptor beta chain was seen more than once but under ten times. This entry comes from a study of identical twins. Germline-derived CDR1 and CDR2 are GTSNPN and SVGIG (reference sequence). CDR3 length: 14 residues. V dropped 2 bases and J dropped 8 bases, with 17 bases sitting between them. TCRdb used MiXCR to reprocess the 5' RACE reads, holding one entry per CDR3 protein. Of some 790,000 distinct CDR3 sequences in the sample, around a sixth were seen once. The same data also went into a second study, on T cells expressing NK-cell markers. According to that study: Sorted CD3+CD56+NKG2C+, CD3+CD56+NKG2C- and CD3+CD56-NKG2C+ T cells supplied TCR beta repertoires.

The sequence derives from a young woman in good health. The gene calls are TRBV30 and TRBJ2-3, with D possibly being TRBD1 or TRBD2 (5 bases each). The material sequenced was PBMCs. CDR3 residues: CAWSRDPGRGTQYF. The CDR3 DNA reads as TGTGCCTGGAGTAGGGACCCGGGGAGAGGTACGCAGTATTTT.